This T cell receptor (beta chain) was found in a study of regulatory T cells in long-lasting Graves disease. For the study at large: Under 3 months of antithyroid drugs had been taken by newly diagnosed Graves' patients. Study-wide results and limits: Newly diagnosed Graves' patients exceeded persistent ones in TCR diversity.

This CDR3 region has 15 residues. Germline loops: CDR1 SGDLS, CDR2 YYNGEE. Investigators prepared the TCR beta libraries by applying iRepertoire HTBI primers and Arm-PCR of CDR3 regions. TCRdb reprocessed the multiplex PCR reads via MiXCR and lists one record per CDR3 protein. The sample yields 350,000 to 450,000 distinct CDR3 sequences, about 15% seen once. Turning to this clonotype: Its antigen is currently unknown. Since a much larger clone is just one base distant, this may be a read error.

Specified time point: newly diagnosed GD, antithyroid drugs for less than 3 months. Generation of the TCR library employed RNA extracted from PBMCs. Another study also made use of these data, one on T cells in Graves' hyperthyroidism and ophthalmopathy.

The receptor was isolated from a woman aged 35 to 49 with Graves disease. Sequenced here: peripheral blood mononuclear cells (PBMCs), sampled at new diagnosis, from a patient treated with antithyroid drugs. This chain links TRBV9 with TRBJ2-3; a weak D match, TRBD2 (6 bases). The CDR3 DNA follows: TGTGCCAGCAGCGTTAGCGGAGATAGCACAGATACGCAGTGTTTT. Encoded protein: CASSVSGDSTDTQCF.